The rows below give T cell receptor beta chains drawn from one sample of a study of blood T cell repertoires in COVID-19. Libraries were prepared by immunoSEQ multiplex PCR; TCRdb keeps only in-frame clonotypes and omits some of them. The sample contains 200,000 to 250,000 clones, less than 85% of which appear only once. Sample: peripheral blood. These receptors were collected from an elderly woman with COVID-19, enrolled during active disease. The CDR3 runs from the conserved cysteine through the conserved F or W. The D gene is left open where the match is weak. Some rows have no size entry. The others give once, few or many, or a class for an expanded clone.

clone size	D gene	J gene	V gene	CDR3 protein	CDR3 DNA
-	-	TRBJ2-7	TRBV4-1	CASSQDRSHPSYEQYF	TGCGCCAGCAGCCAAGACAGGTCTCATCCCTCCTACGAGCAGTACTTC
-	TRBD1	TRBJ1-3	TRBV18	CASSSAEVTGEGSGNTIYF	TGTGCCAGCTCATCAGCAGAAGTGACAGGGGAAGGGTCTGGAAACACCATATATTTT
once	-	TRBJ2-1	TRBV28	CASSLVGYNEQFF	TGTGCCAGCAGTTTAGTCGGCTACAATGAGCAGTTCTTC
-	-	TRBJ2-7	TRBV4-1	CASSPTPQRPSYEQYF	TGCGCCAGCAGCCCGACCCCCCAGCGGCCTTCCTACGAGCAGTACTTC
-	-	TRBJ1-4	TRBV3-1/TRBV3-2	CASSRRGPATNEKLFF	TGTGCCAGCAGCCGGAGAGGGCCGGCAACTAATGAAAAACTGTTTTTT
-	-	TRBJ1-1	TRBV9	CASSPGVEMNTEAFF	TGTGCCAGCAGCCCAGGGGTTGAGATGAACACTGAAGCTTTCTTT
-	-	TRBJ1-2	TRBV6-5	CASSPDYGRYGYTF	TGTGCCAGCAGCCCGGACTATGGGCGGTATGGCTACACCTTC
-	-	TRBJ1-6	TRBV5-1	CASSSNQGFVSPLHF	TGCGCCAGCAGCTCGAACCAGGGATTTGTTTCACCCCTCCACTTT
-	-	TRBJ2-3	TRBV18	CASSGRHRNTDTQYF	TGTGCCAGCTCTGGAAGACACCGAAACACAGATACGCAGTATTTT
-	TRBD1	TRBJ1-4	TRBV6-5	CASKPGQANEKLFF	TGTGCCAGCAAACCGGGACAGGCTAATGAAAAACTGTTTTTT
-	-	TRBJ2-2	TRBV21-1	CASSKAGAGELFF	TGTGCCAGCAGCAAAGCAGGGGCCGGGGAGCTGTTTTTT
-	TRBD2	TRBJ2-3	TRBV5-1	CASSWNSGGRGTDTQYF	TGCGCCAGCAGCTGGAATAGCGGGGGGCGGGGCACAGATACGCAGTATTTT
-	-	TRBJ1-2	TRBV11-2	CASSLGGSYGYTF	TGTGCCAGCAGCTTAGGAGGGAGCTATGGCTACACCTTC
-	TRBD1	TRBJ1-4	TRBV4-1	CASSLGQTNEKLFF	TGCGCCAGCAGCCTGGGACAGACAAATGAAAAACTGTTTTTT
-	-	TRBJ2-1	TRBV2	CASSEWVQEQFF	TGTGCCAGCAGTGAGTGGGTACAGGAGCAGTTCTTC
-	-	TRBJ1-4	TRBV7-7	CASSPSSGEKLFF	TGTGCTAGCAGCCCGTCGTCGGGGGAAAAACTGTTTTTT
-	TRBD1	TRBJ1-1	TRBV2	CASSGQGGVEAFF	TGTGCCAGCAGTGGACAGGGTGGGGTTGAAGCTTTCTTT
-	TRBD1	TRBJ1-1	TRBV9	CASSVGGQGSGEAFF	TGTGCCAGCAGCGTAGGAGGACAGGGGAGTGGTGAAGCTTTCTTT
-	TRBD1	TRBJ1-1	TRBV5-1	CASSLTGGRTEAFF	TGCGCCAGCAGCCTAACAGGGGGGAGGACTGAAGCTTTCTTT
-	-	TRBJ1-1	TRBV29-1	CSVAGTFTEAFF	TGCAGCGTCGCCGGGACTTTCACTGAAGCTTTCTTT
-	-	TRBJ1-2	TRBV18	CASSPRAGTNYGYTF	TGTGCCAGCTCACCACGGGCAGGGACTAACTATGGCTACACCTTC
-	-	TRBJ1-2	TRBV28	CASSLVTEGGGYTF	TGTGCCAGCAGTTTGGTGACGGAGGGTGGTGGCTACACCTTC
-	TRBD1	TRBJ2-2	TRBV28	CASSFLTGGSGELFF	TGTGCCAGCAGTTTTCTGACAGGGGGGTCCGGGGAGCTGTTTTTT
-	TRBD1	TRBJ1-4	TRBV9	CASSTGTGLEKLFF	TGTGCCAGCAGCACCGGGACAGGGCTTGAAAAACTGTTTTTT
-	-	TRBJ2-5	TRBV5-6	CASSLGLSGSETQYF	TGTGCCAGCAGCTTGGGGCTATCAGGCTCAGAGACCCAGTACTTC
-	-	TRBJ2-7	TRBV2	CASSERRGPGEQYF	TGTGCCAGCAGTGAGAGGCGGGGCCCCGGCGAGCAGTACTTC
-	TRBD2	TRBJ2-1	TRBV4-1	CASSQHTGTSGMGGQFF	TGCGCCAGCAGCCAACACACCGGGACTAGCGGGATGGGTGGGCAGTTCTTC
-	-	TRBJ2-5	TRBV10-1	CASSLVPAGEETQYF	TGCGCCAGCAGTCTAGTCCCGGCGGGTGAAGAGACCCAGTACTTC
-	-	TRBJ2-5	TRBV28	CASSLIQYQETQYF	TGTGCCAGCAGCCTTATACAGTACCAAGAGACCCAGTACTTC
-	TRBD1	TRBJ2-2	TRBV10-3	CATTTGTRTDGELFF	TGTGCCACCACGACAGGGACCCGAACGGACGGGGAGCTGTTTTTT
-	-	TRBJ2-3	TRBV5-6	CASSLAASRSTDTQYF	TGTGCCAGCAGCTTGGCCGCATCTAGAAGTACAGATACGCAGTATTTT
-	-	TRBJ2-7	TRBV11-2	CASSVGLGDYYEQYF	TGTGCCAGCAGCGTGGGACTTGGGGATTACTACGAGCAGTACTTC
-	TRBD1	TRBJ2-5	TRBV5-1	CASSLAGTGEETQYF	TGCGCCAGCAGCTTGGCGGGGACAGGAGAAGAGACCCAGTACTTC
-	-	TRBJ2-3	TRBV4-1	CASSPRGTTDTQYF	TGCGCCAGCAGCCCTCGGGGGACCACAGATACGCAGTATTTT
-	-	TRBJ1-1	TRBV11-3	CASSSSDGLEAFF	TGTGCCAGCAGCTCCAGCGACGGACTGGAAGCTTTCTTT
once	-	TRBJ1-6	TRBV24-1	CATSDLGAAQSSYNSPLHF	TGTGCCACCAGTGATTTGGGGGCCGCCCAGAGCTCCTATAATTCACCCCTCCACTTT